One sample yielded the 11 T cell receptor beta chains listed below, sequenced in a study of PD-L1 blockade in urothelial cancer. Sequencing was performed with immunoSEQ multiplex PCR; in TCRdb, only in-frame clones are kept and a portion is missing. The sample records over 40,000 clones, 82% being singletons. The sequences come from PBMCs, collected around atezolizumab (anti-PD-L1) treatment. Source of these receptors: a man aged 65 to 85 with urothelial cancer.

The chain carries TRBV6-1 and TRBJ2-3, with 12 bases fitting TRBD2. The J segment lost 4 bases and the V segment lost 2 bases, leaving 1 base of the junction unmatched. The CDR3 consists of 15 residues. Germline V gene data show CDR1 as MNHNS and CDR2 as SASEGT. CDR3 sequence: CASSELAGGPDTQYF. CDR3 DNA: TGTGCCAGCAGTGAACTAGCGGGAGGGCCAGATACGCAGTATTTT.

This clone has just a few counts. The chain carries TRBV7-8 and TRBJ2-7, with D possibly TRBD1 on 5 matching bases. The germline V gene has CDR1 SGHVS and CDR2 FQNEAQ. V was clipped by 3 bases and J by 0 bases, with 12 bases between them. CDR3 length equals 15 residues. The CDR3 protein is CASSFGHGASYEQYF. The CDR3 DNA sequence: TGTGCCAGCAGCTTCGGACACGGTGCCTCCTACGAGCAGTACTTC.

The rearrangement links TRBV7-9 to TRBJ2-7; the match to TRBD1 covers 9 bases. The CDR3 has 15 amino acids. Germline CDR1 is SEHNR and CDR2 is FQNEAQ (reference sequence). The V gene end was trimmed by 5 bases and the J gene end by 2 bases; junction bases not matched to a gene: 7. CDR3 in amino acids: CASSPRGQGTYEQYF. The CDR3 region has the DNA TGTGCCAGCAGCCCAAGGGGACAGGGAACCTACGAGCAGTACTTC.

The chain recombines TRBV6-1 with TRBJ2-2, with 7 bases fitting TRBD2. Germline values: CDR1 MNHNS, CDR2 SASEGT. V was pared by 2 bases and J by 5 bases, with 11 bases of the junction left unmatched. This CDR3 is built from 17 residues. This CDR3 is CASSEKGGGGWTGELFF. The CDR3 coding sequence is TGTGCCAGCAGTGAAAAGGGAGGCGGGGGATGGACCGGGGAGCTGTTTTTT.

A single count supports this clone. The chain joins TRBV5-5 to TRBJ2-7; D may be TRBD1 (5 bases). The CDR3 runs to 13 residues. Trimming left V 5 bases short and J 0 bases short, with 9 bases between. The germline V gene has CDR1 SGHKS and CDR2 YYEKEE (reference sequence). The CDR3 DNA reads as TGTGCCAGCAGTCGACAGCTCTCCTACGAGCAGTACTTC. Amino acid sequence: CASSRQLSYEQYF.

The gene calls are TRBV7-2 and TRBJ2-1; D is perhaps TRBD2 (5 bases). The CDR3 runs 15 residues. Germline-derived CDR1 and CDR2 are SGHTA and FQGNSA. Trimming stripped 1 base from V and 10 bases from J, with 17 bases between. The DNA for the CDR3 is TGTGCCAGCAGCTTAGACGCCCCCGGGGTGGGGGAGCAGTTCTTC. Its protein is CASSLDAPGVGEQFF.

The chain uses TRBV29-1 and TRBJ2-1, with 10 bases that match TRBD1. The CDR3 contains 16 residues. CDR1 is SQVTM, CDR2 ANQGSEA, per germline. The V gene end was trimmed by 0 bases and the J gene end by 0 bases; junction bases not matched to a gene: 2. As DNA, the CDR3 is TGCAGCGTTGAAGAGGGGACAGGGGACTCCTACAATGAGCAGTTCTTC. The encoded protein is CSVEEGTGDSYNEQFF.

The chain uses TRBV9 and TRBJ1-1; D remains unclear. V lost 4 bases, J lost 3 bases, and 19 bases lay in between. The CDR3 spans 16 residues. Per germline, CDR1 SGDLS and CDR2 YYNGEE. The CDR3 sequence is CASSPLGRTGDTEAFF. For the CDR3, the DNA is TGTGCCAGCAGCCCCCTCGGCCGGACCGGGGACACTGAAGCTTTCTTT. Drawing the rest from reference TRBV9 and TRBJ1-1, the complete variable domain is DSGVTQTPKHLITATGQRVTLRCSPRSGDLSVYWYQQSLDQGLQFLIQYYNGEERAKGNILERFSAQQFPDLHSELNLSSLELGDSALYFCASSPLGRTGDTEAFFGQGTRLTVV.

This clone has a handful of counts. V is TRBV30 and J is TRBJ1-1; D remains ambiguous. Germline-derived CDR1 and CDR2 are GTSNPN and SVGIG (reference sequence). V was shortened by 0 bases and J by 1 base, with 15 bases between the two germline ends. CDR3 length: 16 amino acids. CDR3 coding DNA: TGTGCCTGGAGTGTACCTCCAAGAGGGAGGAACACTGAAGCTTTCTTT. Protein: CAWSVPPRGRNTEAFF.

The V and J genes are TRBV2 and TRBJ1-1; 7 bases align to TRBD1. The CDR3 extends over 15 amino acids. Losses at the gene ends were 4 bases for V and 2 bases for J; bases not matched to a gene: 7. The V gene's germline CDR1 is SNHLY and CDR2 FYNNEI. The CDR3 nucleotides read TGTGCCAGCAGTGTCCGGACAGGCGGCAACACTGAAGCTTTCTTT. Translated: CASSVRTGGNTEAFF.

The chain carries TRBV7-3 and TRBJ2-3, with D tentatively TRBD2 (5 bases). V dropped 2 bases and J dropped 2 bases, with 8 bases sitting between them. Germline CDR1 is SGHTA and CDR2 is FQGTGA. The CDR3 has 14 residues. CDR3 in amino acids: CASSLGGLTDTQYF. DNA of the CDR3: TGTGCCAGCAGCTTAGGCGGGCTCACAGATACGCAGTATTTT.